The entry that follows covers one T cell receptor (beta chain) sequence. Sequenced by immunoSEQ multiplex PCR; TCRdb stores in-frame clones only, minus some. The profile shows approximately 130,000 clones, around 78% of them singletons. This sample is drawn from a study of blood T cell repertoires in COVID-19. Study at large: From the United States, Italy and Spain came samples of acute and convalescent COVID-19.

The CDR3 covers 15 residues. After removal of 2 bases from V and 2 bases from J, the junction contained 7 bases not matched to a gene. Per germline, CDR1 GTSNPN and CDR2 SVGIG (reference sequence). This chain connects TRBV30 to TRBJ2-7; 9 positions match TRBD1. Sequencing was performed on peripheral blood. The receptor was isolated from a human donor in a cohort sampled during active COVID-19. The CDR3 loop is CAWSTRTGVTYEQYF. The CDR3 DNA reads TGTGCCTGGAGTACCCGGACAGGGGTGACCTACGAGCAGTACTTC. Using reference TRBV30 and TRBJ2-7 for the parts outside the CDR3, the full variable domain is SQTIHQWPATLVQPVGSPLSLECTVEGTSNPNLYWYRQAAGRGLQLLFYSVGIGQISSEVPQNLSASRPQDRQFILSSKKLLLSDSGFYLCAWSTRTGVTYEQYFGPGTRLTVT.